Below are 28 T cell receptor beta chains sequenced from a single sample in a study of Graves' ophthalmopathy and Graves' hyperthyroidism. Amplified material comprised TCR beta CDR3 regions derived from RNA transcripts. HTBI primers were employed in first-round RT-PCR, then a second-round multiplex PCR followed. From the multiplex PCR reads, TCRdb called clonotypes with MiXCR, one entry per CDR3 protein. The profile shows about 620,000 distinct CDR3 sequences, 20% to 25% of them singletons. Sequencing was done on a sample of peripheral blood. The receptor set was obtained from a woman aged 18 to 35 with stable Graves' hyperthyroidism. Some clones in this sample may be carry-over from other donors' samples.

This clonotype was seen ten or more times. The V and J genes are TRBV7-2 and TRBJ2-2; D uncertain. The germline V and J ends were trimmed by 2 bases and 7 bases, with 8 bases remaining between them. Germline V gives CDR1 SGHTA, CDR2 FQGNSA. This CDR3 comprises 13 residues. The CDR3 DNA follows: TGTGCCAGCAGCTTAAGGGATGGCGGGGAGCTGTTTTTT. This codes for CASSLRDGGELFF.

This clonotype showed up many times. The chain combines TRBV28 with TRBJ2-2; D is undetermined. The V and J ends lost 2 bases and 3 bases respectively, with 7 bases between them. CDR1 is MDHEN and CDR2 is SYDVKM in the germline V gene. This CDR3 is built from 14 residues. In DNA, the CDR3 is TGTGCCAGCAGTTTAGTTCCTCACACCGGGGAGCTGTTTTTT. Protein: CASSLVPHTGELFF.

This clonotype showed up many times. This rearrangement joins TRBV6-1 to TRBJ2-7, with 9 bases fitting TRBD1. The CDR3 has 14 residues. V shed 7 bases, J shed 2 bases, and the junction held 6 bases outside the gene matches. Germline-derived CDR1 and CDR2 are MNHNS and SASEGT. CDR3 loop: CASKDRGQTYEQYF. In DNA, the CDR3 is TGTGCCAGCAAGGACAGGGGTCAGACCTACGAGCAGTACTTC.

This chain uses TRBV12-3 or TRBV12-4 with TRBJ2-7; TRBD1 matches at 9 bases. The CDR3 sequence is 13 residues long. The ends lost 5 bases at V and 6 bases at J; junction bases unmatched: 5. CDR3 loop: CASSPTDRGEQYF. CDR3 in DNA: TGTGCCAGCAGTCCCACGGACAGGGGCGAGCAGTACTTC.

This clonotype was detected ten times or more. The genes are TRBV5-1 and TRBJ2-7; 7 positions match TRBD1. Germline assignment: CDR1 SGHRS and CDR2 YFSETQ. The CDR3 loop spans 14 amino acids. J gave up 6 bases and V 4 bases, and 10 bases lay outside the gene matches. The CDR3 nucleotides are TGCGCCAGCAGCCCCGGACAGGCAATAGGCGAGCAGTACTTC. Amino acids: CASSPGQAIGEQYF.

CDR3 loop: CASSRTGSEQYF. CDR3 nucleotides: TGTGCCAGCAGTAGGACAGGGAGCGAGCAGTACTTC. The V gene is TRBV3-1, the J gene TRBJ2-7; TRBD1 agrees at 8 bases. Germline loops: CDR1 LGHDT, CDR2 YNNKEL (reference sequence). CDR3 length: 12 residues. J lost 6 bases, V lost 6 bases, and 4 bases had no gene match.

This clonotype was seen at least ten times. V gene TRBV6-1 combines with J gene TRBJ1-6; D gene uncertain. The V and J ends lost 6 bases and 0 bases respectively, with 12 bases between them. The length of the CDR3 is 16 residues. Looked up from germline, CDR1 is MNHNS and CDR2 is SASEGT. For the CDR3, the DNA is TGTGCCAGCAGCCTGGAGCAGAGCTCCTATAATTCACCCCTCCACTTT. Protein product: CASSLEQSSYNSPLHF.

This clonotype occurred many times. The rearrangement uses TRBV28 and TRBJ1-5; D not resolved. The CDR3 extends over 15 amino acids. V lost 4 bases and J 4 bases, leaving 14 bases between the germline ends. Germline V gene lookup returns CDR1 MDHEN and CDR2 SYDVKM. The chain's CDR3 is CASSSGGIGNQPQHF. Here the CDR3 DNA reads TGTGCCAGCAGTTCCGGCGGGATCGGTAATCAGCCCCAGCATTTT.

This clonotype was observed at least ten times. V gene TRBV4-1 combines with J gene TRBJ1-3; the match to TRBD1 covers 10 bases. CDR1 and CDR2 from the germline V gene are MGHRA and YSYEKL. V shed 4 bases, J shed 4 bases, and the junction held 4 bases outside the gene matches. CDR3 size: 15 residues. The CDR3 DNA sequence: TGCGCCAGCAGCCTAGGACAGGGGGGGGGAAACACCATATATTTT. Translated, it gives CASSLGQGGGNTIYF.

The table lists this clonotype with many counts. The J gene is TRBJ1-6, the V gene TRBV9, with D perhaps matching TRBD1 (6 bases). Germline CDR1 reads SGDLS; CDR2 reads YYNGEE. CDR3 length equals 15 residues. V lost 4 bases and J 10 bases, leaving 18 bases between the germline ends. CDR3 region: CASSPAGTSNSPLHF. In nucleotides, the CDR3 is TGTGCCAGCAGCCCAGCCGGGACATCAAACTCACCCCTCCACTTT.

This clonotype was recorded at least ten times. This may be a read error, as it is one base from a much larger clone. The V and J genes are TRBV30 and TRBJ1-1; D remains ambiguous. V lost 3 bases and J lost 3, with 5 bases in between. Looked up from germline, CDR1 is GTSNPN and CDR2 is SVGIG (reference sequence). The CDR3 is made up of 11 amino acids. CDR3 sequence: CAWREDTEAFF. CDR3 DNA sequence: TGTGCCTGGAGGGAGGACACTGAAGCTTTCTTT.

This clonotype was seen a handful of times. The V gene is TRBV28, the J gene TRBJ1-1; no clear D gene. The ends were cut back, 7 bases at V and 3 bases at J, with 12 bases in the middle. The CDR3 runs 13 residues. Per germline, CDR1 MDHEN and CDR2 SYDVKM. CDR3 in DNA: TGTGCCAGCACCCTCGGGCAGTACACTGAAGCTTTCTTT. This encodes CASTLGQYTEAFF.

This clonotype occurred many times. This chain uses TRBV6-1 with TRBJ2-5, with D hard to call. CDR1 is MNHNS, CDR2 SASEGT, per germline. CDR3 size: 15 residues. V was cut by 6 bases and J by 2 bases, with 16 bases left in between. The CDR3 nucleotides read TGTGCCAGCAGAAGAACCCGGGTCTCTCAAGAGACCCAGTACTTC. Translation: CASRRTRVSQETQYF.

The rearrangement joins TRBV10-3 to TRBJ2-7; D gene ambiguous. CDR1 is ENHRY, CDR2 SYGVKD, per germline. This CDR3 has 13 amino acids. The V and J ends lost 0 bases and 4 bases respectively, with 7 bases between them. The CDR3 region is CAISESTGYEQYF. The CDR3 coding sequence is TGTGCCATCAGTGAGTCGACCGGTTACGAGCAGTACTTC.

This clonotype showed up just a few times. The rearrangement uses TRBV12-3 or TRBV12-4 and TRBJ2-2; TRBD2 is a possible D gene (6 bases). The ends were cut back, 6 bases at V and 6 bases at J, with 17 bases in the middle. The CDR3 consists of 15 residues. Here the CDR3 DNA reads TGTGCCAGCAGCCTAGGGCGGGGATCGGCCGGGGAGCTGTTTTTT. This encodes CASSLGRGSAGELFF.

The sample holds many counts of this clonotype. This chain uses TRBV27 with TRBJ2-6; D perhaps matches TRBD1 (6 bases). The germline gives CDR1 MNHEY, CDR2 SMNVEV (reference sequence). Trimming removed 5 bases from V and 4 bases from J, with 15 bases in between. The CDR3 runs to 16 residues. The CDR3 loop is CASSQTGSYGANVLTF. For the CDR3, the DNA is TGTGCCAGCAGTCAAACAGGGTCTTACGGGGCCAACGTCCTGACTTTC.

This clonotype was seen ten or more times. The gene calls are TRBV28 and TRBJ2-7; 7 bases agree with TRBD1. The germline V gene has CDR1 MDHEN and CDR2 SYDVKM. V trimming: 9 bases; J trimming: 6 bases; junction bases outside the gene matches: 17. The CDR3 runs to 15 residues. The CDR3 protein is CASAVGTVVMREQYF. CDR3 nucleotides: TGTGCCAGTGCCGTAGGGACAGTGGTCATGCGCGAGCAGTACTTC. Full variable domain (outside the CDR3, taken from reference TRBV28 and TRBJ2-7): DVKVTQSSRYLVKRTGEKVFLECVQDMDHENMFWYRQDPGLGLRLIYFSYDVKMKEKGDIPEGYSVSREKKERFSLILESASTNQTSMYLCASAVGTVVMREQYFGPGTRLTVT.

This clonotype was seen more than once but under ten times. Here the CDR3 DNA reads TGTGCCAGCAGTGAATGGCAGGGGATTCAGCCCCAGCATTTT. This encodes CASSEWQGIQPQHF. The J gene is TRBJ1-5, the V gene TRBV6-1, with D tentatively TRBD1 (6 bases). Per the germline V gene, CDR1 is MNHNS and CDR2 is SASEGT. Trimming removed 2 bases from V and 6 bases from J, with 11 bases in between. This CDR3 has 14 residues.

The V and J genes are TRBV4-1 and TRBJ1-1; a weak D match, TRBD1 (5 bases). CDR1 and CDR2 from the germline V gene are MGHRA and YSYEKL. This CDR3 comprises 16 residues. V was shortened by 3 bases and J by 1 base, with 15 bases between the two germline ends. Here the CDR3 DNA reads TGCGCCAGCAGCCACACGGAAGGGGCCTGGAACACTGAAGCTTTCTTT. This encodes CASSHTEGAWNTEAFF.

This clonotype was seen ten or more times. J is TRBJ2-4 and V is TRBV27; no definite D call. CDR3 length equals 16 residues. Per germline, CDR1 MNHEY and CDR2 SMNVEV (reference sequence). Trimming cost V 4 bases and J 0 bases, with 13 bases left between them. The CDR3 is CASSSASTLAKNIQYF. The CDR3 region has the DNA TGTGCCAGCAGTTCAGCCTCGACCCTAGCCAAAAACATTCAGTACTTC.

The V call is TRBV6-2 or TRBV6-3, the J call TRBJ2-7; D perhaps matches TRBD1 (6 bases). The CDR3 is 14 amino acids. The germline V and J ends were trimmed by 0 bases and 3 bases, with 9 bases remaining between them. The V gene's germline CDR1 is MNHEY and CDR2 SVGEGT. The CDR3 region is CASSYSRGFYEQYF. CDR3 nucleotides: TGTGCCAGCAGTTACTCGAGGGGGTTCTACGAGCAGTACTTC.

The chain employs TRBV2 and TRBJ1-2; D is perhaps TRBD1 (5 bases). CDR3 length equals 13 residues. V shed 1 base and J shed 9 bases, with 12 bases lying between them. CDR1 and CDR2 from the germline V gene are SNHLY and FYNNEI. CDR3 sequence: CASSEERDSRYTF. The CDR3 nucleotides read TGTGCCAGCAGTGAAGAAAGGGACTCCCGCTACACCTTC.

This clonotype was counted many times. The chain carries TRBV20-1 and TRBJ2-2, with 10 positions matching TRBD2. CDR1 is DFQATT and CDR2 is SNEGSKA in the germline V gene (reference sequence). Unmatched junction bases numbered 9, after V lost 3 bases and J lost 2 bases. The CDR3 sequence is 17 residues long. Here the CDR3 DNA reads TGCAGTGCTAGGGGCGGCAGCGGGGGGGCCAACACCGGGGAGCTGTTTTTT. Its translation: CSARGGSGGANTGELFF.

This clonotype was observed many times. The V call is TRBV28, the J call TRBJ2-7; no clear D gene. The CDR3 is made up of 12 amino acids. Trimming removed 3 bases from V and 9 bases from J, with 12 bases in between. Per the germline V gene, CDR1 is MDHEN and CDR2 is SYDVKM. In DNA form, the CDR3 reads TGTGCCAGCAGTTTTTCTCAACACCTGCAGTACTTC. Translation gives CASSFSQHLQYF.

This clonotype was counted only a few times. This chain joins TRBV20-1 and TRBJ1-5, with a tentative D call TRBD1 (5 bases). CDR1 and CDR2 from the germline V gene are DFQATT and SNEGSKA (reference sequence). The CDR3 sequence is 12 residues long. Trimming cost V 7 bases and J 4 bases, with 11 bases left between them. The DNA of the CDR3 is TGCAGTGTTCAGGGCCCGAATCAGCCCCAGCATTTT. It yields the protein CSVQGPNQPQHF.

Turning to this clonotype: One base away lies a much larger clone, so this may be a sequencing read error. The J gene is TRBJ1-6, the V gene TRBV20-1, with D maybe TRBD1 (6 bases). Germline-derived CDR1 and CDR2 are DFQATT and SNEGSKA (reference sequence). This CDR3 contains 14 residues. Trimming took off 6 bases at V and 10 bases at J, with 19 bases between the two ends. The CDR3 DNA sequence: TGCAGTGCCCCCCGGGGGGGGCCGCAATCACCCCTCCACTTT. Translation: CSAPRGGPQSPLHF.

This clonotype was detected many times. V gene TRBV2 combines with J gene TRBJ1-1; D ambiguous. CDR1 is SNHLY, CDR2 FYNNEI, per germline. The CDR3 sequence is 10 residues long. The germline V and J ends were trimmed by 4 bases and 11 bases, with 8 bases remaining between them. This CDR3 is CASSAVVAFF. CDR3 coding DNA: TGTGCCAGCAGTGCGGTAGTCGCTTTCTTT.

This clonotype was seen a few times. The V call is TRBV12-3 or TRBV12-4, the J call TRBJ2-5, with TRBD1 as a possible D gene (6 bases). The CDR3 contains 13 residues. V lost 5 bases, J lost 1 base, and 8 bases lay in between. The CDR3 sequence: CASSGQLQETQYF. CDR3 in DNA: TGTGCCAGCAGTGGACAGCTCCAAGAGACCCAGTACTTC.